What follows are 17 T cell receptor beta chains derived from one specimen sequenced in a study of OX40 agonist ivuxolimab in advanced cancers. Only in-frame clones appear in the TCRdb table, and some are missing; sequencing was by immunoSEQ multiplex PCR. Here the sample spans tens of thousands of clones, 89% being singletons. Material: CD4+ or CD8+ T cells sorted from blood, obtained in a trial of the OX40 agonist ivuxolimab. These receptors were taken from an adult with an advanced solid tumor such as melanoma, head and neck, liver or kidney cancer.

This chain uses TRBV7-9 with TRBJ2-1; unclear D gene. There are 15 residues in the CDR3. CDR1 is SEHNR, CDR2 FQNEAQ, per germline (reference sequence). Deletions cut 1 base from V and 9 bases from J, with 16 bases between. In nucleotides, the CDR3 is TGTGCCAGCAGCTTAGGGTACGCTGTTTGGGGTGAGCAGTTCTTC. This translates into CASSLGYAVWGEQFF. The variable domain in full, with the rest retrieved from reference TRBV7-9 and TRBJ2-1, is DTGVSQNPRHKITKRGQNVTFRCDPISEHNRLYWYRQTLGQGPEFLTYFQNEAQLEKSRLLSDRFSAERPKGSFSTLEIQRTEQGDSAMYLCASSLGYAVWGEQFFGPGTRLTVL.

The chain has TRBV18 and TRBJ2-1, with 9 nucleotides matching TRBD1. This CDR3 region has 15 residues. J gave up 0 bases and V 4 bases, and 1 base lay outside the gene matches. Germline V gene data show CDR1 as KGHSH and CDR2 as LQKENI. The CDR3 region has the DNA TGTGCCAGCTCACTGGACAGGGGCTCCTACAATGAGCAGTTCTTC. Amino acids: CASSLDRGSYNEQFF.

This chain uses TRBV14 with TRBJ1-2; tentatively, D is TRBD1 (5 bases). CDR3 length: 13 residues. Trimming took 1 base from V and 7 from J, leaving 10 bases between them. CDR1 and CDR2 (germline): SGHDN, FVKESK. As DNA, the CDR3 is TGTGCCAGCAGCCAAGGACCGACAGCTGGCTACACCTTC. Protein product: CASSQGPTAGYTF.

This sequence joins TRBV5-6 and TRBJ1-3, with D uncertain. V was trimmed by 2 bases and J by 0 bases, leaving 6 bases between them. The CDR3 runs 14 residues. Germline V gene lookup returns CDR1 SGHDT and CDR2 YYEEEE. CDR3 amino acids: CASSLIGSGNTIYF. The CDR3 bases are TGTGCCAGCAGCTTAATCGGCTCTGGAAACACCATATATTTT.

The gene calls are TRBV5-1 and TRBJ1-1, with a weak D call TRBD1 (6 bases). The germline V gene has CDR1 SGHRS and CDR2 YFSETQ. The CDR3 totals 14 residues. Trimming shortened V by 2 bases and J by 3 bases, and 11 bases separated the two germline ends. The CDR3 sequence: CASSLQGKDTEAFF. In nucleotides, the CDR3 is TGCGCCAGCAGCTTACAGGGAAAGGACACTGAAGCTTTCTTT.

V usage is TRBV19 and J usage is TRBJ1-5, with D possibly being TRBD1 (6 bases). Trimming removed 7 bases at V and 9 bases at J, with 16 bases between. Germline V gives CDR1 LNHDA, CDR2 SQIVND (reference sequence). The CDR3 totals 13 residues. The CDR3 bases are TGTGCCAGTATAGGGGGGCAAAGGGGGCCCCAGCATTTT. Amino acid sequence: CASIGGQRGPQHF. Looking up the rest from reference TRBV19 and TRBJ1-5 gives the full variable domain: DGGITQSPKYLFRKEGQNVTLSCEQNLNHDAMYWYRQDPGQGLRLIYYSQIVNDFQKGDIAEGYSVSREKKESFPLTVTSAQKNPTAFYLCASIGGQRGPQHFGDGTRLSIL.

The rearrangement joins TRBV7-3 to TRBJ1-1; D not certain. The ends were cut back, 7 bases at V and 0 bases at J, with 12 bases in the middle. CDR1 is SGHTA, CDR2 FQGTGA, per germline. This CDR3 is 14 amino acids long. In nucleotides, the CDR3 is TGTGCCAGCAAATTGGATGGCTTGAACACTGAAGCTTTCTTT. Its protein product is CASKLDGLNTEAFF.

The chain combines TRBV5-1 with TRBJ2-7, with unresolved D. This CDR3 is built from 10 residues. The germline V gene encodes CDR1 SGHRS and CDR2 YFSETQ. Trimming shortened V by 9 bases and J by 6 bases, and 10 bases separated the two germline ends. CDR3 DNA sequence: TGCGCCACCGAAGAGCGCGAGCAGTACGTC. Protein: CATEEREQYV.

V usage is TRBV5-6 and J usage is TRBJ2-7, with 8 nucleotides matching TRBD1. Germline V gene sequence: CDR1 SGHDT, CDR2 YYEEEE. Trimming at V came to 4 bases and at J to 4 bases, leaving 7 bases not matched to a gene. This CDR3 spans 14 amino acids. The CDR3 DNA follows: TGTGCCAGCAGCCCCCGGACAGGGAGGTACGAGCAGTACGTC. Protein: CASSPRTGRYEQYV.

The chain joins TRBV11-2 to TRBJ2-7; TRBD1 is a possible D gene (6 bases). The V gene's germline CDR1 is SGHAT and CDR2 FQNNGV. V gave up 1 base and J gave up 2 bases, with 15 bases separating them. This CDR3 spans 16 amino acids. CDR3 DNA: TGTGCCAGCAGCTTAGGCAACCGGGACACCGCCTACGAGCAGTACGTC. Encoded protein: CASSLGNRDTAYEQYV.

The CDR3 sequence: CSAPISEAFF. In DNA, the CDR3 is TGCAGTGCCCCCATTTCTGAAGCTTTCTTT. The rearrangement links TRBV20-1 to TRBJ1-1; D is undetermined. The CDR3 extends over 10 amino acids. Trimming removed 6 bases at V and 6 bases at J, with 8 bases between. The V gene's germline CDR1 is DFQATT and CDR2 SNEGSKA (reference sequence).

The chain is built from TRBV9 and TRBJ2-1; 8 bases line up with TRBD2. Germline V gene data show CDR1 as SGDLS and CDR2 as YYNGEE. V shed 0 bases, J shed 3 bases, and the junction held 2 bases outside the gene matches. CDR3 length: 15 residues. The CDR3 reads CASSVDSGGYNEQFF. The CDR3 DNA sequence: TGTGCCAGCAGCGTAGACAGCGGGGGCTACAATGAGCAGTTCTTC. The entire variable domain, with the rest obtained from reference TRBV9 and TRBJ2-1, is as follows: DSGVTQTPKHLITATGQRVTLRCSPRSGDLSVYWYQQSLDQGLQFLIQYYNGEERAKGNILERFSAQQFPDLHSELNLSSLELGDSALYFCASSVDSGGYNEQFFGPGTRLTVL.

This chain links TRBV2 with TRBJ2-7; 7 bases align to TRBD1. Looked up from germline, CDR1 is SNHLY and CDR2 is FYNNEI. With V trimmed by 7 bases and J by 3 bases, 6 bases remained unmatched. This CDR3 has 13 amino acids. The CDR3 sequence is CASKRDSNYEQYV. In nucleotides, the CDR3 is TGTGCCAGCAAGAGGGACAGTAACTACGAGCAGTACGTC.

The chain employs TRBV19 and TRBJ1-2; possibly TRBD1 for D (5 bases). CDR1 LNHDA and CDR2 SQIVND come from the germline V gene (reference sequence). CDR3 length: 14 residues. V was cut by 3 bases and J by 6 bases, with 14 bases left in between. The CDR3 loop reads CASSIRAPTDGYTF. As DNA, the CDR3 is TGTGCCAGTAGTATCAGGGCGCCGACCGATGGCTACACCTTC.

The chain couples TRBV15 to TRBJ2-1; a possible D gene is TRBD2 (5 bases). CDR1 is LNHNV and CDR2 is YYDKDF in the germline V gene (reference sequence). The CDR3 sequence is 17 residues long. V lost 0 bases and J 8 bases, leaving 20 bases between the germline ends. CDR3: CATSRDPHVPVGDEQFF. The CDR3 coding sequence is TGTGCCACCAGCAGAGATCCCCACGTTCCCGTCGGGGATGAGCAGTTCTTC. The full variable domain, with the rest looked up from reference TRBV15 and TRBJ2-1, is DAMVIQNPRYQVTQFGKPVTLSCSQTLNHNVMYWYQQKSSQAPKLLFHYYDKDFNNEADTPDNFQSRRPNTSFCFLDIRSPGLGDTAMYLCATSRDPHVPVGDEQFFGPGTRLTVL.

A single count supports this clone. V gene TRBV4-2 combines with J gene TRBJ2-1; TRBD2 matches at 9 bases. V lost 11 bases, J lost 10 bases, and 12 bases stayed unmatched. Germline CDR1 and CDR2: LGHNA and YNFKEQ. The CDR3 has 13 residues. The CDR3 DNA reads TGTGCCTGCACCGATAGCGGGAGTAGGGAGCAGTTCTTC. Its translation: CACTDSGSREQFF.

The genes are TRBV7-2 and TRBJ2-7; D perhaps matches TRBD1 (5 bases). Trimming shortened V by 3 bases and J by 0 bases, and 12 bases separated the two germline ends. CDR3 length: 15 residues. The germline CDR1 and CDR2 sequences are SGHTA and FQGNSA. The CDR3 loop is CASSFDRHSSYEQYV. In nucleotides, the CDR3 is TGTGCCAGCAGCTTTGACAGACACAGCTCCTACGAGCAGTACGTC.